The 13 T cell receptor beta chains listed next were all sequenced from one sample in a study of T cell responses to AZD1222 COVID-19 vaccine. Repertoires were generated with immunoSEQ multiplex PCR, while TCRdb's copy carries only in-frame clones and drops some. The sample consists of 150,000 to 180,000 clones, about 85% of them appearing once. Sequencing was performed on peripheral blood, taken on day 0 of AZD1222 vaccination. These receptors were obtained from an adult in good health.

The rearrangement uses TRBV4-2 and TRBJ1-6, with D unclear. The CDR3 has 17 amino acids. The V gene's germline CDR1 is LGHNA and CDR2 YNFKEQ. V shed 0 bases and J shed 3 bases, with 12 bases lying between them. CDR3 region: CASSQDPRGNYNSPLHF. The DNA of the CDR3 is TGTGCCAGCAGCCAAGATCCCCGGGGAAACTATAATTCACCCCTCCACTTT.

The chain recombines TRBV15 with TRBJ1-3; tentative D call: TRBD1 (6 bases). V was shortened by 1 base and J by 4 bases, with 11 bases between the two germline ends. Per the germline V gene, CDR1 is LNHNV and CDR2 is YYDKDF (reference sequence). CDR3 length: 15 amino acids. In DNA form, the CDR3 reads TGTGCCACCAGCAGAGGACAGGTCCAAGGAAACACCATATATTTT. This codes for CATSRGQVQGNTIYF.

This chain joins TRBV21-1 and TRBJ2-1; the D call in the table, TRBD2, was not verified against the DNA. TRBV21-1 is a documented pseudogene. CDR3 size: 16 residues. The DNA for the CDR3 is TGTGCCCCCCCTCGAGCGGGGAGAGGATCCTACAATGAGCAGTTCTTC. Protein: CAPPRAGRGSYNEQFF.

The V gene is TRBV10-3, the J gene TRBJ2-5; D possibly corresponds to TRBD2 (5 bases). V lost 6 bases to trimming and J lost 5 bases, with 16 bases between them. The CDR3 runs 14 residues. Per the germline V gene, CDR1 is ENHRY and CDR2 is SYGVKD. The CDR3 region is CAIRADGSGETQYF. CDR3 coding DNA: TGTGCCATCAGAGCCGACGGGTCGGGGGAGACCCAGTACTTC.

The rearrangement links TRBV4-2 to TRBJ2-7; D call uncertain. The CDR3 totals 13 residues. In germline, CDR1 is LGHNA, CDR2 YNFKEQ. Trimming left V 0 bases short and J 1 base short, with 4 bases between. The DNA of the CDR3 is TGTGCCAGCAGCCAAGATTGGTCCTACGAGCAGTACTTC. It encodes CASSQDWSYEQYF.

J is TRBJ1-4 and V is TRBV27; 8 bases agree with TRBD1. Losses at the gene ends were 2 bases for V and 0 bases for J; bases not matched to a gene: 14. The germline CDR1 and CDR2 sequences are MNHEY and SMNVEV (reference sequence). The CDR3 loop spans 20 amino acids. The CDR3 DNA reads TGTGCCAGCAGTTTAACCCGGGACAGGCGGGGTCTTGCAACTAATGAAAAACTGTTTTTT. Residues: CASSLTRDRRGLATNEKLFF.

The chain is built from TRBV5-6 and TRBJ2-5; a weak D match, TRBD2 (5 bases). Trimming took off 0 bases at V and 3 bases at J, with 9 bases between the two ends. The germline V gene encodes CDR1 SGHDT and CDR2 YYEEEE. The CDR3 is 14 amino acids. The CDR3, as DNA: TGTGCCAGCAGCTTGGGGAGCGGAAAAGAGACCCAGTACTTC. This encodes CASSLGSGKETQYF.

As to this clone: Other DNA sequences in this sample translate to the same CDR3. V gene TRBV28 combines with J gene TRBJ1-1; D is uncertain. The V gene lost 6 bases and the J gene lost 1 base, with 3 bases spanning the gap. The CDR3 covers 11 residues. Germline lookup yields CDR1 MDHEN and CDR2 SYDVKM. This CDR3 is CASRGNTEAFF. The CDR3 region has the DNA TGTGCCAGCAGGGGGAACACTGAAGCTTTCTTT.

The CDR3 nucleotides are TGTGCCAGCAGTATAAGGCTAGCCTCCGGGGAGCTGTTTTTT. This translates into CASSIRLASGELFF. The chain couples TRBV6-2 or TRBV6-3 to TRBJ2-2; D might be TRBD2 (5 bases). CDR1 and CDR2 (germline): MNHEY, SVGEGT. CDR3 size: 14 residues. Trimming took 5 bases from V and 6 from J, leaving 13 bases between them.

This clone was observed once. The chain employs TRBV15 and TRBJ1-1; 7 bases map to TRBD1. Trimming cost V 5 bases and J 5 bases; bases outside gene matches: 8. This CDR3 is 14 amino acids long. Germline V gene lookup returns CDR1 LNHNV and CDR2 YYDKDF (reference sequence). CDR3 sequence reads: CATSAQGQGTEAFF. Here the CDR3 DNA reads TGTGCCACCAGCGCACAGGGGCAGGGGACTGAAGCTTTCTTT.

The gene calls are TRBV19 and TRBJ1-2; D might be TRBD1 (6 bases). This CDR3 comprises 14 residues. The germline V gene encodes CDR1 LNHDA and CDR2 SQIVND (reference sequence). Between the trimmed V and J ends, which lost 7 bases and 2 bases, there was a span of 14 bases. CDR3 sequence (DNA): TGTGCCAGTATGCCCGGGGGCGCGAACTATGGCTACACCTTC. It encodes CASMPGGANYGYTF.

V usage is TRBV12-3 or TRBV12-4 and J usage is TRBJ1-2; D remains ambiguous. This CDR3 spans 11 amino acids. Trimming shortened V by 3 bases and J by 7 bases, and 6 bases separated the two germline ends. The CDR3 is CASSFGVGYTF. CDR3 in DNA: TGTGCCAGCAGTTTTGGGGTTGGCTACACCTTC.

The chain is built from TRBV28 and TRBJ2-7; a weak D match, TRBD2 (6 bases). The CDR3 is 14 amino acids. Trimming took off 6 bases at V and 4 bases at J, with 16 bases between the two ends. In germline, CDR1 is MDHEN, CDR2 SYDVKM. CDR3 sequence reads: CASSTLGGLYEQYF. The DNA of the CDR3 is TGTGCCAGCAGCACCCTCGGGGGATTATACGAGCAGTACTTC.